Sequencing of this T cell receptor beta chain was carried out in a study of shared clonotypes between healthy human individuals. J lost 6 bases, V lost 3 bases, and 4 bases had no gene match. The length of the CDR3 is 14 residues. Per germline, CDR1 PRHDT and CDR2 FYEKMQ (reference sequence). Assay: immunoSEQ multiplex PCR; the TCRdb copy retains only in-frame clones and omits some. The table has around 1.5 million clones, nearly 99% seen once; the top ten hold roughly 0.45%. The source is a man aged 30 to 39 in good health. This rearrangement joins TRBV13 to TRBJ2-1, with 8 bases that match TRBD2. Source material: naive CD4+ T cells sorted from blood. The subset denotes: CD45RA+ positively selected. CDR3 amino acids: CASSFRLASNEQFF. CDR3 nucleotide sequence: TGTGCCAGCAGCTTTAGACTAGCGAGCAATGAGCAGTTCTTC.